These 30 T cell receptor beta chains came from one sample sequenced in a study of T cell responses to AZD1222 COVID-19 vaccine. This table comes from immunoSEQ multiplex PCR, and its TCRdb copy is limited to in-frame clones, with some not included. The table includes roughly 130,000 clones, around 87% detected once. The sequenced sample was peripheral blood, obtained on day 0 of AZD1222 vaccination. These TCRs come from an adult in good health.

The chain uses TRBV4-1 and TRBJ2-1, with D possibly matching TRBD2 (5 bases). The V gene's germline CDR1 is MGHRA and CDR2 YSYEKL. The CDR3 consists of 13 residues. Trimming took off 3 bases at V and 8 bases at J, with 11 bases between the two ends. The CDR3 bases are TGCGCCAGCAGCCAGGGAGAAGTGTATGAGCAGTTCTTC. Translating it yields CASSQGEVYEQFF.

The rearrangement joins TRBV30 to TRBJ1-4; no reliable D call. The CDR3 extends over 12 amino acids. The V gene's germline CDR1 is GTSNPN and CDR2 SVGIG (reference sequence). V lost 3 bases and J lost 8, with 10 bases in between. CDR3 protein: CAWSGTTEKLFF. The CDR3 DNA reads TGTGCCTGGAGCGGTACGACAGAAAAACTGTTTTTT.

V and J are TRBV5-6 and TRBJ2-2; no clear D gene. The germline V and J ends were trimmed by 4 bases and 2 bases, with 6 bases remaining between them. From germline, CDR1 is SGHDT and CDR2 YYEEEE. This CDR3 is built from 13 residues. CDR3 amino acids: CASSLQNTGELFF. CDR3 sequence (DNA): TGTGCCAGCAGCCTTCAAAACACCGGGGAGCTGTTTTTT.

In its sample, this clone was seen once. The rearrangement links TRBV6-2 or TRBV6-3 to TRBJ2-7; 8 nucleotides match TRBD2. This CDR3 contains 17 residues. V gave up 2 bases and J gave up 5 bases; unmatched junction bases: 14. The germline gives CDR1 MNHEY, CDR2 SVGEGT. The CDR3 DNA is TGTGCCAGCAGTTACCCCTTCCGGGGGGGCCTGAGAAACGAGCAGTACTTC. Translated: CASSYPFRGGLRNEQYF.

This chain connects TRBV27 to TRBJ2-1; TRBD1 matches at 12 bases. The junction had 13 bases not matched to a gene; V was cut back by 4 bases and J by 9 bases. The CDR3 runs 17 residues. Germline V gene sequence: CDR1 MNHEY, CDR2 SMNVEV (reference sequence). The CDR3, as DNA: TGTGCCAGCAGTTCCACCGGGACAGGGGGCTTATCAGGTGAGCAGTTCTTC. It encodes CASSSTGTGGLSGEQFF.

The rearrangement uses TRBV19 and TRBJ1-3; D may be TRBD1 (5 bases). V lost 1 base and J 3 bases, leaving 7 bases between the germline ends. CDR1 LNHDA and CDR2 SQIVND come from the germline V gene (reference sequence). The CDR3 is 14 residues long. The CDR3 reads CASSIAGSGNTIYF. CDR3 DNA sequence: TGTGCCAGTAGTATAGCAGGGAGTGGAAACACCATATATTTT.

The chain carries TRBV14 and TRBJ2-2; possibly TRBD1 for D (6 bases). There are 18 residues in the CDR3. Germline-derived CDR1 and CDR2 are SGHDN and FVKESK. Deletions cut 5 bases from V and 5 bases from J, with 24 bases between. The CDR3 protein is CASSIKGQGQRGTGELFF. The CDR3 region has the DNA TGTGCCAGCAGCATAAAAGGGCAAGGACAGAGAGGGACCGGGGAGCTGTTTTTT.

V and J are TRBV28 and TRBJ1-5, with D possibly matching TRBD1 (5 bases). Germline V gene data show CDR1 as MDHEN and CDR2 as SYDVKM. The ends were cut back, 2 bases at V and 6 bases at J, with 17 bases in the middle. The CDR3 spans 16 residues. CDR3: CASSLVGGSLSQPQHF. The CDR3 DNA reads as TGTGCCAGCAGTTTAGTGGGGGGGAGCCTAAGTCAGCCCCAGCATTTT.

This chain uses TRBV7-8 with TRBJ2-7; 7 nucleotides match TRBD1. Germline assignment: CDR1 SGHVS and CDR2 FQNEAQ. The junction had 7 bases not matched to a gene; V was cut back by 5 bases and J by 0 bases. The CDR3 is 15 residues long. CDR3 protein: CASSGRTGISYEQYF. CDR3 bases: TGTGCCAGCAGCGGACGGACAGGAATCTCCTACGAGCAGTACTTC.

The chain links TRBV27 to TRBJ2-1; D remains unclear. Germline CDR1 MNHEY, CDR2 SMNVEV (reference sequence). The ends were cut back, 2 bases at V and 1 base at J, with 15 bases in the middle. The CDR3 spans 17 residues. The CDR3 DNA reads as TGTGCCAGCAGTTTAGACTCTCGACGGCCGTCCTACAATGAGCAGTTCTTC. It is translated as CASSLDSRRPSYNEQFF.

The chain uses TRBV7-9 and TRBJ1-5; D is perhaps TRBD1 (5 bases). Germline V CDR1 and CDR2: SEHNR, FQNEAQ (reference sequence). V dropped 5 bases and J dropped 5 bases, with 13 bases sitting between them. This CDR3 spans 14 amino acids. CDR3 nucleotide sequence: TGTGCCAGCAGCGACCCCCCCAGGGATCAGCCCCAGCATTTT. Translated: CASSDPPRDQPQHF. The full variable domain, in which reference TRBV7-9 and TRBJ1-5 provide the parts outside the CDR3, is DTGVSQNPRHKITKRGQNVTFRCDPISEHNRLYWYRQTLGQGPEFLTYFQNEAQLEKSRLLSDRFSAERPKGSFSTLEIQRTEQGDSAMYLCASSDPPRDQPQHFGDGTRLSIL.

The rearrangement uses TRBV29-1 and TRBJ1-1; D is uncertain. The V gene lost 2 bases and the J gene lost 1 base, with 14 bases spanning the gap. The CDR3 is 15 amino acids. Germline V gene data show CDR1 as SQVTM and CDR2 as ANQGSEA. CDR3 sequence reads: CSVEYDAVGNTEAFF. Here the CDR3 DNA reads TGCAGCGTTGAATATGACGCGGTTGGGAACACTGAAGCTTTCTTT. The full variable domain, rest sourced from reference TRBV29-1 and TRBJ1-1, is SAVISQKPSRDICQRGTSLTIQCQVDSQVTMMFWYRQQPGQSLTLIATANQGSEATYESGFVIDKFPISRPNLTFSTLTVSNMSPEDSSIYLCSVEYDAVGNTEAFFGQGTRLTVV.

CDR3 residues: CASSFGQETQYF. The CDR3 DNA reads TGCGCCAGCAGCTTTGGCCAAGAGACCCAGTACTTC. The chain joins TRBV5-1 to TRBJ2-5; D unclear. Germline CDR1 reads SGHRS; CDR2 reads YFSETQ. The CDR3 runs to 12 residues. V was cut by 2 bases and J by 1 base, with 3 bases left in between.

The genes are TRBV6-5 and TRBJ2-7, with 9 bases lining up with TRBD1. The germline CDR1 and CDR2 sequences are MNHEY and SVGAGI. The junction had 6 bases not matched to a gene; V was cut back by 6 bases and J by 0 bases. The CDR3 runs 15 residues. CDR3 DNA sequence: TGTGCCAGCAGACCCGGACAGGGGAGCTCCTACGAGCAGTACTTC. This sequence encodes CASRPGQGSSYEQYF.

V is TRBV6-5 and J is TRBJ1-6, with 7 nucleotides matching TRBD1. The trim removed 5 bases at V and 9 bases at J, leaving 7 bases unmatched. The germline V gene encodes CDR1 MNHEY and CDR2 SVGAGI. The CDR3 runs to 14 residues. The CDR3 DNA reads TGTGCCAGCAGTATCACAGGGGAGCTTTCACCCCTCCACTTT. It yields the protein CASSITGELSPLHF.

The chain links TRBV2 to TRBJ2-7; D possibly corresponds to TRBD1 (5 bases). Germline V gives CDR1 SNHLY, CDR2 FYNNEI. The CDR3 length is 14 residues. V lost 6 bases, J lost 0 bases, and 12 bases lay in between. CDR3 in amino acids: CASRPFDSSYEQYF. The CDR3 DNA follows: TGTGCCAGCAGGCCCTTTGACAGCTCCTACGAGCAGTACTTC.

This chain links TRBV10-3 with TRBJ2-7; TRBD2 might be the D (5 bases). Germline V lookup: CDR1 ENHRY, CDR2 SYGVKD. The CDR3 is 13 residues long. V was clipped by 7 bases and J by 6 bases, with 16 bases between them. Here the CDR3 reads CAITEGGWSEQYF. The CDR3 nucleotides are TGTGCCATCACAGAGGGTGGATGGAGCGAGCAGTACTTC.

The chain links TRBV12-3 or TRBV12-4 to TRBJ2-2, with D hard to call. The CDR3 runs 12 residues. The V end lost 5 bases, the J end lost 8 bases, and 9 bases lay between the germline ends. The chain's CDR3 is CASSPQPGELFF. The CDR3 DNA follows: TGTGCCAGCAGTCCGCAGCCTGGGGAGCTGTTTTTT.

This clone appeared a single time. The rearrangement joins TRBV18 to TRBJ2-3; 7 bases map to TRBD1. The V gene's germline CDR1 is KGHSH and CDR2 LQKENI. V shed 6 bases, J shed 3 bases, and the junction held 18 bases outside the gene matches. This CDR3 has 18 amino acids. The CDR3 region has the DNA TGTGCCAGCTCTCTAAATCCGGACAGGTGGACTTCAACAGATACGCAGTATTTT. Protein product: CASSLNPDRWTSTDTQYF. Full variable domain (remainder filled in from reference TRBV18 and TRBJ2-3): NAGVMQNPRHLVRRRGQEARLRCSPMKGHSHVYWYRQLPEEGLKFMVYLQKENIIDESGMPKERFSAEFPKEGPSILRIQQVVRGDSAAYFCASSLNPDRWTSTDTQYFGPGTRLTVL.

The chain has TRBV9 and TRBJ1-2; D may be TRBD1 (5 bases). The CDR3 covers 13 residues. Trimming took 0 bases from V and 5 from J, leaving 8 bases between them. Germline-derived CDR1 and CDR2 are SGDLS and YYNGEE. The CDR3 sequence is CASSVGGDYGYTF. CDR3 bases: TGTGCCAGCAGCGTAGGGGGGGATTATGGCTACACCTTC. Full variable domain (missing parts from reference TRBV9 and TRBJ1-2): DSGVTQTPKHLITATGQRVTLRCSPRSGDLSVYWYQQSLDQGLQFLIQYYNGEERAKGNILERFSAQQFPDLHSELNLSSLELGDSALYFCASSVGGDYGYTFGSGTRLTVV.

The chain is built from TRBV28 and TRBJ1-6; no definite D call. The CDR3 length is 14 residues. Germline V CDR1 and CDR2: MDHEN, SYDVKM. Between the trimmed V and J ends, which lost 6 bases and 6 bases, there was a span of 12 bases. CDR3: CASSPPPLNSPLHF. DNA for the CDR3: TGTGCCAGCAGCCCCCCACCCCTTAATTCACCCCTCCACTTT.

V and J are TRBV4-2 and TRBJ1-2, with 8 bases lining up with TRBD1. The CDR3 spans 15 residues. CDR1 LGHNA and CDR2 YNFKEQ come from the germline V gene. V was pared by 3 bases and J by 2 bases, with 5 bases of the junction left unmatched. The CDR3, as DNA: TGTGCCAGCAGCCACGGACAGGGTGTAAACTATGGCTACACCTTC. It codes for CASSHGQGVNYGYTF.

V gene TRBV19 combines with J gene TRBJ1-5; D remains unclear. The V gene lost 5 bases and the J gene lost 0 bases, with 23 bases spanning the gap. There are 19 residues in the CDR3. From germline, CDR1 is LNHDA and CDR2 SQIVND (reference sequence). The CDR3 spells CASSSQFRETRNSNQPQHF. The CDR3 DNA sequence: TGTGCCAGTAGTTCTCAATTTCGGGAGACCCGCAATAGCAATCAGCCCCAGCATTTT.

A word on this clone: The sample has other DNA sequences that encode this CDR3 too. The chain recombines TRBV5-1 with TRBJ2-3; 7 bases are shared with TRBD1. The germline gives CDR1 SGHRS, CDR2 YFSETQ. There are 14 residues in the CDR3. With V trimmed by 0 bases and J by 4 bases, 2 bases remained unmatched. The CDR3 reads CASSLGQGADTQYF. In DNA form, the CDR3 reads TGCGCCAGCAGCTTGGGGCAGGGGGCAGATACGCAGTATTTT.

The V call is TRBV6-5, the J call TRBJ1-2; D gene ambiguous. The V end lost 0 bases, the J end lost 6 bases, and 11 bases lay between the germline ends. Germline CDR1 reads MNHEY; CDR2 reads SVGAGI. CDR3 size: 14 residues. The CDR3 is CASSYSSVKDGYTF. CDR3 nucleotides: TGTGCCAGCAGTTACTCTTCCGTTAAGGATGGCTACACCTTC.

The chain combines TRBV6-6 with TRBJ2-1, with D perhaps matching TRBD2 (6 bases). The V gene's germline CDR1 is MNHNY and CDR2 SVGAGI (reference sequence). Trimming pared 5 bases from V and 9 bases from J, leaving 11 bases between. The CDR3 loop spans 12 amino acids. The CDR3 DNA reads as TGTGCCAGCAGTAGACCCGGGGGTGAGCAGTTCTTC. Protein product: CASSRPGGEQFF.

This chain uses TRBV6-2 or TRBV6-3 with TRBJ2-1; D is perhaps TRBD1 (6 bases). V was pared by 5 bases and J by 6 bases, with 14 bases between. This CDR3 is built from 14 residues. Germline loops: CDR1 MNHEY, CDR2 SVGEGT. This chain's CDR3 is CASSPGTLSNEQFF. Here the CDR3 DNA reads TGTGCCAGCAGTCCCGGGACACTGTCCAATGAGCAGTTCTTC.

The J gene is TRBJ2-1, the V gene TRBV18; D is ambiguous. Trimming cost V 0 bases and J 4 bases, with 7 bases left between them. Germline V gives CDR1 KGHSH, CDR2 LQKENI. This CDR3 has 14 amino acids. DNA for the CDR3: TGTGCCAGCTCACCACCCCAGCCTTACAATGAGCAGTTCTTC. Protein: CASSPPQPYNEQFF.

The chain links TRBV28 to TRBJ1-1; 7 bases match TRBD1. CDR3 length equals 12 residues. V lost 10 bases to trimming and J lost 2 bases; unmatched junction nucleotides: 4. Germline CDR1 and CDR2: MDHEN and SYDVKM. CDR3 region: CATDRENTEAFF. CDR3 DNA sequence: TGTGCCACCGACAGGGAAAACACTGAAGCTTTCTTT. The variable domain in full, with the rest retrieved from reference TRBV28 and TRBJ1-1, is DVKVTQSSRYLVKRTGEKVFLECVQDMDHENMFWYRQDPGLGLRLIYFSYDVKMKEKGDIPEGYSVSREKKERFSLILESASTNQTSMYLCATDRENTEAFFGQGTRLTVV.

This clone showed up just a few times. The chain joins TRBV29-1 to TRBJ2-7; perhaps TRBD1 as D (7 bases). The CDR3 is made up of 12 amino acids. Germline V lookup: CDR1 SQVTM, CDR2 ANQGSEA. V was clipped by 8 bases and J by 4 bases, with 15 bases between them. The CDR3 protein is CSFISGGYEQYF. CDR3 DNA: TGCAGCTTTATATCAGGGGGGTACGAGCAGTACTTC.